At least ten counts were recorded for the clone carrying this TCR beta chain. The data are from a study of T-cell reconstitution after alpha-beta-depleted transplantation in children. This CDR3 region has 14 residues. V shed 6 bases and J shed 7 bases, with 18 bases lying between them. Germline CDR1 and CDR2: MNHNS and SASEGT. It was with unique molecular identifiers that the TCRbeta library was prepared. In TCRdb, the PCR reads were re-called with MiXCR into one record per CDR3 protein. The sample comprises over 70,000 distinct CDR3 sequences, roughly 8.4% of which are singletons, and 5.5% to 8% rests with the top ten.

The chain has TRBV6-1 and TRBJ1-2; possible D gene TRBD1, 5 bases. The receptor's source is a human donor who donated a stem cell graft to a child with congenital amegakaryocytic thrombocytopenia. Here the sequenced sample was PBMCs from the stem cell graft donor, taken from the stem cell graft. In DNA, the CDR3 is TGTGCCAGCAGCAGGGACGGCGGCCCGGGTGGCTACACCTTC. Translating it yields CASSRDGGPGGYTF.